Here is one T cell receptor (beta chain) with its context. Its target is unknown. The data originate from a study of human T cells and chemical hapten exposure. The wider study: Skin on the upper inner arm, roughly 2 cm by roughly 2 cm in size, was sensitized with 2% DPC. Study-wide points: Expanded TCR counts at PT1 were positively correlated with the patch test score.

The time point denotes: pre-sensitization, week 0. The treatment: therapeutic diphenylcyclopropenone sensitization with weekly scalp DPC. Extraction of total RNA was performed on unfractionated whole blood. Using its own MiXCR run on the RACE reads, TCRdb lists one record per CDR3 protein. The data show approximately 100,000 distinct CDR3 sequences, about 12% seen once. The J segment lost 0 bases and the V segment lost 6 bases, leaving 9 bases of the junction unmatched. CDR1 SGHKS and CDR2 YYEKEE come from the germline V gene (reference sequence). CDR3 size: 16 residues. V gene TRBV5-5 combines with J gene TRBJ2-7, with TRBD2 matching over 10 bases. This sequence was found in a woman aged 45-65 years with alopecia areata. Some clones in this sample may be carry-over from other donors' samples. Specimen: whole blood, collected in connection with sensitization to the hapten diphenylcyclopropenone (DPC). The CDR3 reads CASTPLAGANSYEQYF. The CDR3, as DNA: TGTGCCAGCACCCCCCTAGCGGGGGCCAACTCCTACGAGCAGTACTTC.